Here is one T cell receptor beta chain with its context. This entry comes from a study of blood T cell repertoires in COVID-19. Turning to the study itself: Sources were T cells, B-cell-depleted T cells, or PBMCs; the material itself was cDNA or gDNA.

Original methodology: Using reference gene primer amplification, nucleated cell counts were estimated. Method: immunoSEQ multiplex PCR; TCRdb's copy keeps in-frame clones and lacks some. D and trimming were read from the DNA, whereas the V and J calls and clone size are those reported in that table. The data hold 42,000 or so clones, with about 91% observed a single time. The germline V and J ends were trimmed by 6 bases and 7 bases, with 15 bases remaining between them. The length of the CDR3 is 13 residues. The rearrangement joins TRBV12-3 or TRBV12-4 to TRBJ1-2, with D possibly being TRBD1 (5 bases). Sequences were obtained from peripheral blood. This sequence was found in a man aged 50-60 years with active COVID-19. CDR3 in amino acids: CASSQRFGAGYTF. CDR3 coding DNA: TGTGCCAGCAGCCAACGTTTTGGGGCTGGCTACACCTTC.